Below, 5 T cell receptor beta chains from the same sample are listed, as sequenced in a study of beta chain features in type 1 diabetes. Sequenced material consisted of expressed TCRB transcripts (all of the isolated RNA was reverse transcribed). Repertoires were generated with immunoSEQ multiplex PCR, while TCRdb's copy carries only in-frame clones and drops some. The data contain hundreds of thousands of clones, around a sixth of them singletons. Sequencing was done on a sample of naive CD4+ T cells from blood. These receptors came from a man younger than 30 in good health.

This clone was counted between two and nine times. The DNA for the CDR3 is TGTGCCAGCAGCCGCCTCGCGGGGAATCAGCCCCAGCATTTT. Translated: CASSRLAGNQPQHF. The chain employs TRBV7-9 and TRBJ1-5; D unresolved. The V gene lost 5 bases and the J gene lost 4 bases, with 12 bases spanning the gap. This CDR3 contains 14 residues. Germline CDR1 and CDR2: SEHNR and FQNEAQ (reference sequence).

Only a few counts were recorded for this clone. The rearrangement joins TRBV4-3 to TRBJ2-5, with 10 bases matching TRBD1. This CDR3 has 15 residues. From germline, CDR1 is LGHNA and CDR2 YSLEER. Trimming removed 0 bases from V and 5 bases from J; junction bases left unmatched: 3. This chain's CDR3 is CASSQEKDRGETQYF. For the CDR3, the DNA is TGCGCCAGCAGCCAAGAAAAGGACAGGGGGGAGACCCAGTACTTC.

Only a few counts were recorded for this clone. The rearrangement links TRBV9 to TRBJ2-3; 7 positions agree with TRBD2. The CDR3 length is 16 residues. Germline assignment: CDR1 SGDLS and CDR2 YYNGEE. J gave up 5 bases and V 1 base, and 10 bases lay outside the gene matches. DNA of the CDR3: TGTGCCAGCAGCGTACTCAGCGGGGCACCTCGAGATACGCAGTATTTT. It encodes CASSVLSGAPRDTQYF.

V usage is TRBV4-1 and J usage is TRBJ2-7; D might be TRBD2 (6 bases). Germline-derived CDR1 and CDR2 are MGHRA and YSYEKL. Trimming left V 2 bases short and J 11 bases short, with 25 bases between. This CDR3 has 16 residues. The CDR3 loop reads CASSQIIETRKSLKYF. The CDR3 region has the DNA TGCGCCAGCAGCCAAATCATCGAGACTAGAAAATCTCTAAAGTACTTC.

This clone was detected a few times. The rearrangement links TRBV7-8 to TRBJ1-1; D gene unclear. Germline CDR1 and CDR2: SGHVS and FQNEAQ. Trimming cost V 4 bases and J 0 bases, with 18 bases left between them. CDR3 size: 17 residues. CDR3 amino acids: CASSSPWGGRMNTEAFF. For the CDR3, the DNA is TGTGCCAGCAGCTCACCTTGGGGAGGGCGGATGAACACTGAAGCTTTCTTT.